This T cell receptor (beta chain) was documented in a study of vaccination and CD4 T cells after COVID-19. Study-wide context: Every participant had a vaccine, which was either BNT162b2 or mRNA-1273, given in two doses. Stimuli were overlapping spike peptide pools of SARS-CoV-2 and three common cold coronaviruses (HCoV-NL63, HCoV-OC43, HCoV-229E).

Germline V gene lookup returns CDR1 SGHTA and CDR2 FQGTGA. Losses at the gene ends were 5 bases for V and 4 bases for J; bases not matched to a gene: 9. CDR3 length: 16 residues. Treatment of the sample: roughly ten-day PBMC culture with coronavirus spike peptide pools or control peptides (ViraFEST assay). Via ViraFEST, peptide pools expanded antigen-specific T cells before TCR sequencing. Wells contained 1.5 million to 2.5 million PBMCs each, and these were cultured with around 10 IU/ml IL-2 and around 10 ug/ml peptide pools. The Oncomine TCR Beta short-read assay was applied to DNA of cultured CD4+ T cells. TCRdb re-analysed the PCR reads in MiXCR, keeping a single row per CDR3 protein. The sample lists tens of thousands of distinct CDR3 sequences; 67% were seen once. Details on this clonotype: Its antigen is as yet unknown.

The sequence was obtained from a human donor who received a COVID-19 vaccine. This chain links TRBV7-3 with TRBJ1-1, with TRBD1 matching 11 bases. Material: CD4+ T cells from blood, cultured in vitro, obtained after SARS-CoV-2 vaccination. CDR3 region: CASSQGTGGSGTEAFF. The CDR3 coding sequence is TGTGCCAGCAGCCAGGGGACAGGGGGTTCGGGCACTGAAGCTTTCTTT.